Here is one T cell receptor beta chain with its context. Its antigen is currently unknown. At one of its ends the junction is not consistent with the germline gene, which may arise from a read error. The sample originates from a study of T cells in Graves' hyperthyroidism and ophthalmopathy. The study's findings and limits: Most clonotypes expanded in the thyroid (above 0.001) were also present in blood.

Germline-derived CDR1 and CDR2 are SQVTM and ANQGSEA. The CDR3 runs to 13 residues. Using RNA transcripts as the source, TCR beta CDR3 regions were amplified. The primer set for the first-round RT-PCR of the TCR CDR3 was HTBI. TCRdb re-called the multiplex PCR reads through MiXCR, storing one row per CDR3 protein. The sample carries 490,000 or so distinct CDR3 sequences, around 20% recorded once. The source material was blood. The receptor was isolated from a man between 35 and 55 years old with Graves' ophthalmopathy. V and J are TRBV29-1 and TRBJ2-1, with TRBD1 matching 9 bases. CDR3 in DNA: TGTGGGATGGGACAGGGACTAAAGCATGAGCAGTTCTTC. Protein sequence: CGMGQGLKHEQFF.